This TCR beta chain is from a study of T cell responses to AZD1222 COVID-19 vaccine (dated by TCRdb to the early 2020s). Notes on the research overall: AZD1222 recipients whose second dose came at about 4 weeks and those whose second dose came at about 12 weeks were combined into one group, since spike-specific TCR depth and breadth did not differ between the two schedules. A total of just over 230 trial participants underwent TCR sequencing, of whom approximately 200 had received two doses of AZD1222 and approximately 26 had received two doses of the MenACWY control vaccine. Trial participants were enrolled by age into subgroups of 18-55, 56-69 and 70-plus years, and around 150, 29 and 61 TCR-sequenced participants, respectively, were included in these subgroups.

Points on this clone: Which antigen it targets is not known. Qualities for individual bases were not recorded, and no much larger clone is one base off.

The time point label, read with the paper, signifies: baseline before first vaccination. Vaccinee samples came from UK trials COV001 and COV002, including a single-blind randomized controlled phase 2/3 trial of AZD1222 (ChAdOx1 nCoV-19) in healthy adults. For TCRbeta chain sequencing, PBMC samples from trial participants were taken at day 0 and at day 28 after the second dose. Taken from cysteine to phenylalanine, the CDR3 has 13 residues. Only the CDR3 part of the read is kept: 39 bases, read in frame from the first base. The V and J ends are trimmed by 1 base and 3 bases, leaving 4 bases between them. Study-level results and caveats: After two AZD1222 doses, spike-specific TCR breadth and depth were significantly higher than at day 0 and than in MenACWY recipients. Because no day 14 peak-response samples were available, repertoires were characterized only after the peak T cell response. Participants were mostly white British and included more females than males, and it was suggested by the authors that clonal diversity may have been underestimated. CD4 TCRs associated with the vaccine covered the entire spike protein, and the dominant responses were in regions 160-218 and 743-854. Reportedly, almost half of the unique spike-specific TCRs recognized epitopes lying outside the regions that are mutated in the B.1.351 and B.1.1.7 variants. In the small 56-69-year group, the increase in depth fell short of significance, most likely because of low power. Conclusions about previously exposed vaccinees were limited because only 6 or 7 AZD1222 recipients were SARS-CoV-2 seropositive at baseline.

The CDR3 regions of human TCRbeta chains were subjected to immunosequencing. Under the source paper's analysis protocol: Repertoire TCRs were checked for matches against a reference library of SARS-CoV-2-specific TCRs that had been generated using the MIRA antigen-specificity platform. Breadth meant the fraction of unique TCRs that were SARS-CoV-2-associated, whereas depth meant the fraction of total T cells that were SARS-CoV-2-associated. Using the MIRA data, each spike-specific TCR was mapped to the spike region that the TCR reacts to and placed in a CD4 or CD8 class. Log10-transformed breadth and depth values were compared by one-way ANOVA with Sidak's multiple comparisons tests. In its TCRdb copy, this immuneACCESS table keeps in-frame sequences only and misses some clones. Where compared with another copy, unresolved V genes explain less than half of these, and the others have no known cause. For V, J and clone size, that table is used; D and trimming come from the DNA. Across this sample there are around 170,000 clones, with 90% seen only once. Roughly 1.6% of the sample is in the top ten clones.

The receptor chain draws on TRBV12-3 or TRBV12-4 and TRBJ2-1; no D gene call is confident. This TCR was recovered from an adult in good health. Sequenced here: peripheral blood, sampled on day 0 of AZD1222 vaccination. The CDR3 amino acid sequence is: CASSLGDYNEQFF. The DNA is TGTGCCAGCAGTTTAGGGGACTACAATGAGCAGTTCTTC.